Each of the 6 T cell receptor beta chains below was sequenced from the same sample in a study of CXCR3-negative and CXCR3-positive naive CD8 T cells (dated by TCRdb to the late 2010s). The data were produced on a NextSeq 550. The Human TCR Profiling Kit (MiLaboratory) was used to prepare UMI-labeled 5' RACE TRB cDNA libraries. One entry per CDR3 protein sequence results from the TCRdb reprocessing of the reads, with DNA left out. This sample's table carries 35,000 to 55,000 distinct CDR3 sequences. The ten largest account for roughly 2.5% of the sample. Source material: naive CXCR3- CD8+ T cells from blood. This specimen's cell subset or site label, per the study, means: CD45RO-CCR7+CD27+CD95- naive CD8+ T cells lacking CXCR3 (TNR3-). Source of these receptors: a human donor in good health. Some clones in this sample may be carry-over from other donors' samples.

CDR3 sequence: CATSRERRYEQYF. This chain joins TRBV15 and TRBJ2-7; the TCRdb call, TRBD2, lacks DNA for checking. Germline-derived CDR1 and CDR2 are LNHNV and YYDKDF (reference sequence). The CDR3 is 13 residues long.

This chain uses TRBV6-2 or TRBV6-3 with TRBJ1-1; TCRdb's D gene call, TRBD1, goes unchecked for lack of DNA. The CDR3 contains 15 residues. Looked up from germline, CDR1 is MNHEY and CDR2 is SVGEGT. CDR3 loop: CASSSLDDSNTEAFF.

V is TRBV4-1 and J is TRBJ1-1. This CDR3 is 14 amino acids long. Germline CDR1 MGHRA, CDR2 YSYEKL. The CDR3 protein is CASSQVEGHTEAFF.

CDR3 loop: CSVIPTRQETQYF. This chain links TRBV29-1 with TRBJ2-5. This CDR3 comprises 13 residues. In germline, CDR1 is SQVTM, CDR2 ANQGSEA.

The rearrangement joins TRBV28 to TRBJ2-1. This CDR3 has 14 amino acids. Germline V gives CDR1 MDHEN, CDR2 SYDVKM. The CDR3 reads CASSFEVGYNEQFF.

CDR3 in amino acids: CASSEVGGEHEQFF. The chain joins TRBV6-1 to TRBJ2-1; TCRdb proposes TRBD2, but this gene call is untestable without DNA. Per germline, CDR1 MNHNS and CDR2 SASEGT. The CDR3 is 14 residues long.